One and the same sample provided the 26 T cell receptor beta chains below, sequenced in a study of blood T cell repertoires in COVID-19. The method was immunoSEQ multiplex PCR; TCRdb's version includes in-frame clones alone and lacks a portion of them. The sample holds 99,000 or so clones, roughly 87% seen once. The sample comprised peripheral blood. The receptors stem from a man over 45 with acute or convalescent COVID-19.

The chain uses TRBV28 and TRBJ1-5, with D possibly being TRBD1 (6 bases). There are 13 residues in the CDR3. The germline CDR1 and CDR2 sequences are MDHEN and SYDVKM. V lost 6 bases to trimming and J lost 6 bases, with 12 bases between them. The CDR3 DNA reads as TGTGCCAGCAGACAGGGATATATTCAGCCCCAGCATTTT. The encoded protein is CASRQGYIQPQHF. The variable domain in full, completed from reference TRBV28 and TRBJ1-5, reads DVKVTQSSRYLVKRTGEKVFLECVQDMDHENMFWYRQDPGLGLRLIYFSYDVKMKEKGDIPEGYSVSREKKERFSLILESASTNQTSMYLCASRQGYIQPQHFGDGTRLSIL.

The rearrangement uses TRBV7-6 and TRBJ2-7, with D perhaps matching TRBD1 (6 bases). From germline, CDR1 is SGHVS and CDR2 FNYEAQ. This CDR3 spans 15 amino acids. V shed 0 bases and J shed 6 bases, with 15 bases lying between them. The CDR3 loop is CASSLADNRVAEQYF. The CDR3 DNA sequence: TGTGCCAGCAGCTTAGCGGACAACAGGGTAGCCGAGCAGTACTTC.

In this sample, this clone turned up a few times. The chain has TRBV5-3 and TRBJ1-6; 10 positions agree with TRBD1. TRBV5-3 is sorted into the ORF group, with uncertain function. This CDR3 has 15 amino acids. V lost 3 bases, J lost 7 bases, and 4 bases stayed unmatched. CDR3 region: CARSCPGQGNSPLHF. The CDR3, as DNA: TGTGCCAGAAGCTGCCCGGGACAGGGGAATTCACCCCTCCACTTT.

The chain uses TRBV11-3 and TRBJ2-4; TRBD1 agrees at 7 bases. Germline V gives CDR1 SGHNT, CDR2 YENEEA. This CDR3 has 13 residues. V lost 6 bases, J lost 9 bases, and 8 bases stayed unmatched. The CDR3 here is CASRIPGQLIQYF. The CDR3 DNA reads as TGTGCCAGCAGGATCCCGGGACAGCTCATTCAGTACTTC.

The rearrangement links TRBV6-5 to TRBJ2-3; 9 bases fit TRBD2. This CDR3 is 15 amino acids long. Looked up from germline, CDR1 is MNHEY and CDR2 is SVGAGI. V lost 7 bases to trimming and J lost 6 bases; unmatched junction nucleotides: 11. The CDR3 bases are TGTGCCAGCAATGGCGGGGGGGCGGGTAAGGATACGCAGTATTTT. It is translated as CASNGGGAGKDTQYF.

The rearrangement joins TRBV7-9 to TRBJ1-1; maybe TRBD1 (6 bases). Trimming stripped 6 bases from V and 1 base from J, with 12 bases between. The CDR3 has 14 residues. Germline-derived CDR1 and CDR2 are SEHNR and FQNEAQ (reference sequence). The DNA of the CDR3 is TGTGCCAGCAGGGATAAAGGGGGGAACACTGAAGCTTTCTTT. Protein sequence: CASRDKGGNTEAFF.

This clone was seen more than once but under ten times. This sequence joins TRBV5-4 and TRBJ2-2, with D possibly TRBD1 on 6 matching bases. CDR1 SGHNT and CDR2 YYREEE come from the germline V gene (reference sequence). V was cut by 4 bases and J by 6 bases, with 13 bases left in between. This CDR3 is 14 amino acids long. CDR3 in amino acids: CASSQDRRSGELFF. The CDR3 DNA sequence: TGTGCCAGCAGCCAGGACAGACGCTCCGGGGAGCTGTTTTTT.

This clone has just one count. This rearrangement joins TRBV30 to TRBJ1-3, with D possibly matching TRBD1 (6 bases). Trimming took 0 bases from V and 4 from J, leaving 16 bases between them. The length of the CDR3 is 16 residues. CDR1 GTSNPN and CDR2 SVGIG come from the germline V gene (reference sequence). CDR3 sequence (DNA): TGTGCCTGGAGTGTCGCTACAGGGAGGGGCGGAAACACCATATATTTT. This translates into CAWSVATGRGGNTIYF.

This chain uses TRBV30 with TRBJ1-5, with D perhaps TRBD1 (5 bases). V was cut by 3 bases and J by 1 base, with 16 bases left in between. The germline V gene has CDR1 GTSNPN and CDR2 SVGIG (reference sequence). The CDR3 runs 16 residues. CDR3: CAWSYPGGVSNQPQHF. DNA for the CDR3: TGTGCCTGGAGCTACCCGGGAGGGGTGAGCAATCAGCCCCAGCATTTT.

Concerning this clone: The DNA is left out, because the CDR3 cannot be placed on it with certainty; the CDR3 is given as TCRdb lists it. The V and J genes are TRBV21-1 and TRBJ2-5; the table's TRBD2 call for D was not verified on the DNA. TRBV21-1 is a listed pseudogene. The CDR3 is 16 amino acids long, termini counted. CDR3 sequence: CASRSWAGGNQETQYF.

The CDR3 sequence is CATSEPGLAGGPISEQFF. In DNA, the CDR3 is TGTGCCACCAGTGAGCCGGGACTAGCGGGAGGGCCAATCTCAGAGCAGTTCTTC. The genes are TRBV24-1 and TRBJ2-1; TRBD2 agrees at 16 bases. Germline assignment: CDR1 KGHDR and CDR2 SFDVKD. The CDR3 contains 18 residues. With 4 bases clipped from V and 10 bases from J, the junction kept 12 bases outside the gene matches.

This chain uses TRBV27 with TRBJ2-7; no clear D gene. Deletions cut 4 bases from V and 0 bases from J, with 13 bases between. CDR1 and CDR2 (germline): MNHEY, SMNVEV (reference sequence). This CDR3 has 15 amino acids. CDR3: CASSSPGYGSYEQYF. The CDR3 region has the DNA TGTGCCAGCAGTTCCCCCGGTTACGGCTCCTACGAGCAGTACTTC.

The CDR3 region is CASSLARGRMDTQYF. The CDR3 DNA reads as TGTGCCAGCAGCTTGGCCAGGGGGCGAATGGATACGCAGTATTTT. The V and J genes are TRBV5-4 and TRBJ2-3; 8 bases line up with TRBD1. V was clipped by 0 bases and J by 6 bases; unmatched bases: 6. The CDR3 contains 15 residues. From germline, CDR1 is SGHNT and CDR2 YYREEE (reference sequence).

As to this clone: Distinct nucleotide sequences in the sample also encode this CDR3. The gene calls are TRBV28 and TRBJ1-1; 9 nucleotides match TRBD1. Germline CDR1 MDHEN, CDR2 SYDVKM. The J segment lost 0 bases and the V segment lost 5 bases, leaving 4 bases of the junction unmatched. This CDR3 has 15 residues. The CDR3 loop is CASSPGQGLNTEAFF. The CDR3 region has the DNA TGTGCCAGCAGTCCGGGACAGGGATTGAACACTGAAGCTTTCTTT.

The V and J genes are TRBV5-1 and TRBJ2-6, with D unresolved. The CDR3 sequence is 14 residues long. CDR1 is SGHRS, CDR2 YFSETQ, per germline. V shed 8 bases and J shed 0 bases, with 9 bases lying between them. The DNA for the CDR3 is TGCGCCAGTAGTAGTGGCTCTGGGGCCAACGTCCTGACTTTC. Encoded protein: CASSSGSGANVLTF.

CDR3 in amino acids: CAITLGQGGTEAFF. Here the CDR3 DNA reads TGTGCCATCACCCTGGGACAGGGGGGCACTGAAGCTTTCTTT. This chain links TRBV10-3 with TRBJ1-1; 11 bases agree with TRBD1. This CDR3 spans 14 amino acids. Germline-derived CDR1 and CDR2 are ENHRY and SYGVKD. Unmatched junction bases numbered 5, after V lost 7 bases and J lost 4 bases.

This clone was seen only once. The rearrangement uses TRBV7-6 and TRBJ1-6; D remains unclear. The CDR3 runs to 13 residues. Germline lookup yields CDR1 SGHVS and CDR2 FNYEAQ. Trimming removed 0 bases from V and 7 bases from J, with 4 bases in between. The CDR3 DNA reads TGTGCCAGCAGCTTAGCGGAGAATTCACCCCTCCACTTT. This encodes CASSLAENSPLHF.

The genes are TRBV10-3 and TRBJ2-3; the match to TRBD2 covers 8 bases. The CDR3 runs 15 residues. With 8 bases clipped from V and 3 bases from J, the junction kept 10 bases outside the gene matches. Germline V gene sequence: CDR1 ENHRY, CDR2 SYGVKD. CDR3 in DNA: TGTGCCATCCGGGGGGGGGCTGCCCAAACAGATACGCAGTATTTT. It yields the protein CAIRGGAAQTDTQYF.

A single count supports this clone. The rearrangement joins TRBV20-1 to TRBJ1-1, with D unclear. The CDR3 runs 11 residues. Trimming pared 6 bases from V and 1 base from J, leaving 6 bases between. Per the germline V gene, CDR1 is DFQATT and CDR2 is SNEGSKA (reference sequence). The CDR3 protein is CSARRNTEAFF. The CDR3 nucleotides are TGCAGTGCGAGACGGAACACTGAAGCTTTCTTT.

The rearrangement joins TRBV28 to TRBJ1-5; 7 positions match TRBD1. This CDR3 is built from 13 residues. Germline V gives CDR1 MDHEN, CDR2 SYDVKM. V lost 6 bases to trimming and J lost 7 bases; unmatched junction nucleotides: 6. CDR3 amino acids: CASRTGVGQPQHF. The CDR3 nucleotides read TGTGCCAGCAGAACAGGGGTTGGACAGCCCCAGCATTTT.

This chain uses TRBV25-1 with TRBJ2-1; D is possibly TRBD1 (6 bases). This CDR3 has 11 amino acids. Germline CDR1 and CDR2: MGHDK and SYGVNS. V lost 7 bases and J 10 bases, leaving 11 bases between the germline ends. The CDR3 protein is CASTGTKEQFF. DNA of the CDR3: TGTGCCAGCACTGGGACAAAGGAGCAGTTCTTC.

J is TRBJ2-7 and V is TRBV28, with no clear D. Trimming shortened V by 6 bases and J by 1 base, and 19 bases separated the two germline ends. Germline CDR1 MDHEN, CDR2 SYDVKM. The CDR3 is 16 residues long. The CDR3 region has the DNA TGTGCCAGCAGCCCCATCATCGTCCGGTATTCCTACGAGCAGTACTTC. Its translation: CASSPIIVRYSYEQYF.

The CDR3 region is CASSLVVSATNEKLFF. CDR3 bases: TGTGCCAGCAGCTTAGTAGTATCGGCAACTAATGAAAAACTGTTTTTT. The chain combines TRBV11-2 with TRBJ1-4; D gene ambiguous. Germline lookup yields CDR1 SGHAT and CDR2 FQNNGV. The V gene lost 1 base and the J gene lost 0 bases, with 9 bases spanning the gap. This CDR3 region has 16 residues.

The chain combines TRBV7-3 with TRBJ2-3; TRBD2 matches 8 bases. The CDR3 sequence is 14 residues long. The germline V gene encodes CDR1 SGHTA and CDR2 FQGTGA. The junction had 6 bases not matched to a gene; V was cut back by 5 bases and J by 5 bases. The CDR3: CASSRTGGGDTQYF. CDR3 DNA sequence: TGTGCCAGCAGCAGAACGGGAGGGGGAGATACGCAGTATTTT.

V gene TRBV6-2 or TRBV6-3 combines with J gene TRBJ1-6; tentatively, D is TRBD1 (5 bases). The CDR3 contains 17 residues. Looked up from germline, CDR1 is MNHEY and CDR2 is SVGEGT. The ends were cut back, 0 bases at V and 2 bases at J, with 11 bases in the middle. This chain's CDR3 is CASSYSTGGTYNSPLHF. CDR3 DNA sequence: TGTGCCAGCAGTTACTCGACGGGGGGGACCTATAATTCACCCCTCCACTTT.

The V gene is TRBV3-1 (or the pseudogene TRBV3-2), the J gene TRBJ2-7, with 10 bases fitting TRBD1. This CDR3 has 15 residues. The V gene end was trimmed by 4 bases and the J gene end by 7 bases; junction bases not matched to a gene: 10. Germline V gene sequence: CDR1 LGHDT, CDR2 YNNKEL (reference sequence). CDR3 loop: CASSPRTGGAGEQYF. The DNA of the CDR3 is TGTGCCAGCAGCCCCCGGACAGGGGGGGCGGGAGAGCAGTACTTC.